This T cell receptor beta chain was observed in a study of a mutant IDH1 vaccine in newly diagnosed glioma. Study context: The treated population exhibited a male proportion of around 62%, a female proportion of about 38%, and a mean age of roughly 41 years. Patients had received radiotherapy, temozolomide, or both previously, most receiving both.

V dropped 6 bases and J dropped 2; count of bases not matched to a gene: 8. This CDR3 has 15 amino acids. Germline V CDR1 and CDR2: SGHRS, YFSETQ. Regarding time point: baseline, week 1 (first vaccination visit). Sample treatment: pre-vaccination baseline after standard-of-care therapy. Clones were sequenced by immunoSEQ multiplex PCR, and TCRdb holds only the in-frame ones, with some missing. This table has tens of thousands of clones, about nine tenths appearing once. This TCR was recovered from a man aged 35-49 years with glioma. The chain recombines TRBV5-1 with TRBJ2-3; 8 bases are shared with TRBD1. The sample in question was PBMCs, obtained from a glioma patient treated with radiotherapy, temozolomide or both. This chain's CDR3 is CASNGQGLITDTQYF. CDR3 DNA sequence: TGCGCCAGCAACGGACAGGGATTGATCACAGATACGCAGTATTTT.